Detailed here is one T cell receptor beta chain. Germline CDR1 is ENHRY and CDR2 is SYGVKD. The CDR3 runs to 11 residues. V was pared by 8 bases and J by 1 base, with 5 bases between. This specimen comes from a study of cytomegalovirus exposure and HLA in healthy donors. Vbeta (60) and Jbeta (13) primers were used in the PCR. Libraries were prepared by immunoSEQ multiplex PCR; TCRdb keeps only in-frame clonotypes and omits some of them. The sample lists 130,000 or so clones, about 8.5% seen once, with 5% to 7% in the top ten. The chain has TRBV10-3 and TRBJ1-1, with D possibly matching TRBD1 (5 bases). Sequenced sample: PBMCs. The receptor's source is a man in his forties or fifties in good health and CMV-seronegative. CDR3 loop: CAIGQNTEAFF. In nucleotides, the CDR3 is TGTGCCATCGGACAGAACACTGAAGCTTTCTTT.